Listed here are 8 T cell receptor beta chains from one sample, sequenced in a study of T cell responses to AZD1222 COVID-19 vaccine (dated by TCRdb to about 2021). The label giving this sample's time point can be read as: about 28 days (+/-7) after the second vaccine dose. The library was obtained by the immunoSEQ multiplex PCR assay. The table comes from immuneACCESS by way of TCRdb, which keeps in-frame sequences with V and J called. Part of the clones is missing from these tables; in studies checked, under half for an unresolved V gene and the rest for unknown reasons. Present in this sample are 120,000 to 150,000 clones, about 91% of which were seen just once. The leading ten clones occupy 9% to 9.5% of the sample. Sequences were derived from peripheral blood, sampled 28 days after the second AZD1222 dose. These receptors originate from an adult who received the AZD1222 COVID-19 vaccine.

This clone was picked up one time. V usage is TRBV27 and J usage is TRBJ2-2; no definite D call. CDR1 MNHEY and CDR2 SMNVEV come from the germline V gene (reference sequence). V gave up 3 bases and J gave up 1 base, with 6 bases separating them. The CDR3 spans 14 residues. In DNA form, the CDR3 reads TGTGCCAGCAGTTTCGCAGTGAACACCGGGGAGCTGTTTTTT. Protein product: CASSFAVNTGELFF.

The chain joins TRBV3-1 (or the pseudogene TRBV3-2) to TRBJ1-5; D unresolved. Deletions cut 2 bases from V and 7 bases from J, with 12 bases between. Germline V lookup: CDR1 LGHDT, CDR2 YNNKEL (reference sequence). This CDR3 region has 14 residues. In nucleotides, the CDR3 is TGTGCCAGCAGCCAATCGGGGTTCGGCCAGCCCCAGCATTTT. Translating gives CASSQSGFGQPQHF.

The chain employs TRBV6-1 and TRBJ1-2; D is uncertain. The V and J ends lost 2 bases and 7 bases respectively, with 14 bases between them. The CDR3 runs 14 residues. CDR1 and CDR2 (germline): MNHNS, SASEGT. The CDR3 DNA reads TGTGCCAGCAGTGAACTTGCTGGACTTGGTGGCTACACCTTC. It encodes CASSELAGLGGYTF.

The rearrangement links TRBV28 to TRBJ1-5, with TRBD1 identical over 7 bases. This CDR3 region has 15 residues. Germline lookup yields CDR1 MDHEN and CDR2 SYDVKM. Trimming removed 6 bases from V and 7 bases from J; junction bases left unmatched: 12. This CDR3 is CASSVYRGESQPQHF. The CDR3 nucleotides are TGTGCCAGCAGCGTTTACAGGGGCGAAAGCCAGCCCCAGCATTTT.

This clone was observed once. The chain uses TRBV29-1 and TRBJ1-4; TRBD1 aligns across 12 bases. The trim removed 4 bases at V and 7 bases at J, leaving 4 bases unmatched. The germline gives CDR1 SQVTM, CDR2 ANQGSEA. This CDR3 contains 14 residues. The CDR3 here is CSVGDRGLSEKLFF. The CDR3 nucleotides read TGCAGCGTTGGGGACAGGGGGCTTAGTGAAAAACTGTTTTTT.

CDR3 residues: CASSESQGRWYEQYF. The DNA of the CDR3 is TGTGCCAGCAGTGAATCCCAGGGGCGGTGGTACGAGCAGTACTTC. The rearrangement links TRBV2 to TRBJ2-7, with TRBD1 as a possible D gene (6 bases). Deletions cut 2 bases from V and 4 bases from J, with 15 bases between. This CDR3 is built from 15 residues. Germline V gene data show CDR1 as SNHLY and CDR2 as FYNNEI.

The chain links TRBV19 to TRBJ2-7; D gene unclear. V was trimmed by 1 base and J by 4 bases, leaving 14 bases between them. CDR1 LNHDA and CDR2 SQIVND come from the germline V gene (reference sequence). This CDR3 has 15 residues. The CDR3 DNA reads TGTGCCAGTAGTATAGCCTCTGGGCGGCAATACGAGCAGTACTTC. As protein: CASSIASGRQYEQYF.

This clone showed up just once. The chain recombines TRBV28 with TRBJ1-4; a weak D match, TRBD1 (6 bases). Trimming removed 7 bases from V and 3 bases from J, with 24 bases in between. This CDR3 spans 18 amino acids. Germline-derived CDR1 and CDR2 are MDHEN and SYDVKM. In DNA, the CDR3 is TGTGCCAGCAAAGGGGGTCTATCTCTCTCGCGGGCTAATGAAAAACTGTTTTTT. Its protein is CASKGGLSLSRANEKLFF. The whole variable domain, remainder taken from reference TRBV28 and TRBJ1-4, is DVKVTQSSRYLVKRTGEKVFLECVQDMDHENMFWYRQDPGLGLRLIYFSYDVKMKEKGDIPEGYSVSREKKERFSLILESASTNQTSMYLCASKGGLSLSRANEKLFFGSGTQLSVL.